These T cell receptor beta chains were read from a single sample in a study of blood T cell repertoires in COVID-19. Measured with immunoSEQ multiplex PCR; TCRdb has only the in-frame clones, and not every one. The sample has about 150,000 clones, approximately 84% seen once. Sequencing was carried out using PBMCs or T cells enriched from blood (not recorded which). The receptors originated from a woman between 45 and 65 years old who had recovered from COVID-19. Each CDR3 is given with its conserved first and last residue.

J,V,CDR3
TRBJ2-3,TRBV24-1,CATSDDRLAGGGDTQYF
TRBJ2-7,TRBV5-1,CASSLPGQGYEQYF
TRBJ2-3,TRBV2,CASSEGLLSRGDTQYF
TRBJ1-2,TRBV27,CASSSTGLLVKSYGYTF
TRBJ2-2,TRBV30,CAYPGQGYASNTGELFF
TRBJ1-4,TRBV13,CASSLRTGGEKLFF
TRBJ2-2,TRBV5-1,CASSLAPAGVETGELFF
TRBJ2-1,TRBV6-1,CASSESSGRARSYNEQFF
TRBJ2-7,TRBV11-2,CASSLASGRPLYEQYF
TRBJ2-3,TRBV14,CASSQSTGGTDTQYF
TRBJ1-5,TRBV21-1,CASSKDPGNQPQHF
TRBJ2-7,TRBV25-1,CASSDPGVAGEPSEQYF
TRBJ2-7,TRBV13,CASSLATPGGGYEQYF
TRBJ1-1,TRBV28,CASSPPTEQSTEAFF
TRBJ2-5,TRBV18,CASSPETSFETQYF
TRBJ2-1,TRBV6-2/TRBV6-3,CASSYLATGLAGGPKDNEQFF
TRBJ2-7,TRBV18,CASSPPGVLHEQYF
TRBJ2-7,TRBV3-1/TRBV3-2,CASSQVRRGQYYEQYF
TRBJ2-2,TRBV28,CASSGTGSLVGELFF
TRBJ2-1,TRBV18,CASSSYSEEDEQFF
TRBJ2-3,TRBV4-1,CASSQQAGAPTTDTQYF
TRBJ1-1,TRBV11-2,CASSPRQVRNTEAFF
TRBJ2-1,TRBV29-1,CSSHSGSSYEQFF
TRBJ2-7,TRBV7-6,CASSPRTSFSYEQYF
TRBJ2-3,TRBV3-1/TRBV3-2,CASSQATGEFTDTQYF
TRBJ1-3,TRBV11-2,CASSLTQFSGNTIYF
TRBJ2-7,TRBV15,CATSRDHYEQYF
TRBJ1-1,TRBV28,CASRGLGQGKYEAFF
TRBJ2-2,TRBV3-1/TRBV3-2,CASSQRTGVGGELFF
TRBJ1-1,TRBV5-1,CASSPAVETARGTEAFF
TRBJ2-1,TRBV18,CASSRAGDYRNRQFF
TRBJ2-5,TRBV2,CASSGGFALQETQYF
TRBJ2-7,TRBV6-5,CASSSTGRNEQYF
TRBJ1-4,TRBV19,CASKRGPLATNEKLFF
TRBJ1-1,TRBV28,CASSRTGLTEAFF
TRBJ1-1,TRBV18,CASSEGGSDTEAFF
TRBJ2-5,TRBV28,CASSTPRETQYF
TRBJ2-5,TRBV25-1,CASSESRGRAGETQYF
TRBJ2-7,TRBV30,CAWGRVLTSGEQYF
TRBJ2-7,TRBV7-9,CASSFTTGEFLYEQYF
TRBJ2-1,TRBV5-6,CASSLLGELGQFF
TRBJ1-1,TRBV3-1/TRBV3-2,CASSQGQQEGAFF
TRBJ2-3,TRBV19,CACSGPGADTQYF
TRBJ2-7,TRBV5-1,CASSLGQTGQVHEQYF
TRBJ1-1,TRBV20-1,CSAIDNSGTKGSTEAFF
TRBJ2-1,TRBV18,CASSPLGGSYNEQFF
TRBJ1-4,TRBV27,CASSLAGTGAKLFF
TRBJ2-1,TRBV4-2,CASSQVRVNYNEQFF